The present T cell receptor beta chain was sequenced within a study of blood T cell repertoires in COVID-19. Study as a whole: Spain, Italy and the United States supplied samples that represented acute and convalescent COVID-19. T cells, B-cell-depleted T cells, or PBMCs provided the cDNA or gDNA that served as material.

Methods used by the authors: Scientists estimated how many nucleated cells there were by amplifying reference gene primers. Profiled with immunoSEQ multiplex PCR; TCRdb holds only in-frame clones, not every one. V, J and clone size derive from that table, while D and trimming were established from the DNA sequence. The table lists 200,000 to 300,000 clones, 70% to 90% of them singletons. The CDR3 loop spans 15 amino acids. Per the germline V gene, CDR1 is MNHEY and CDR2 is SVGAGI. With 5 bases clipped from V and 5 bases from J, the junction kept 4 bases outside the gene matches. V is TRBV6-5 and J is TRBJ2-7; 15 positions agree with TRBD2. This sequence originates from a woman in her thirties who had recovered from COVID-19. Source material: peripheral blood. The CDR3 sequence: CASSPGTSGGNEQYF. The CDR3 region has the DNA TGTGCCAGCAGTCCGGGGACTAGCGGGGGGAACGAGCAGTACTTC.